Each of the 10 T cell receptor beta chains below was sequenced from the same sample in a study of shared clonotypes between healthy human individuals. Method: immunoSEQ multiplex PCR; TCRdb's copy keeps in-frame clones and lacks some. The table shows about 2.4 million clones, with 90% to 95% occurring only once. Material: naive CD4+ T cells sorted from blood. Subset noted: CD45RA+ positively selected. The receptor source for this set is a man between 18 and 29 years old in good health.

The V gene is TRBV7-6, the J gene TRBJ2-7, with D tentatively TRBD2 (6 bases). Deletions cut 1 base from V and 7 bases from J, with 11 bases between. This CDR3 region has 13 residues. CDR1 is SGHVS, CDR2 FNYEAQ, per germline. CDR3 region: CASSLDWAGEQYF. The DNA for the CDR3 is TGTGCCAGCAGCTTAGATTGGGCGGGAGAGCAGTACTTC.

The chain uses TRBV5-4 and TRBJ2-7, with no clear D. The germline CDR1 and CDR2 sequences are SGHNT and YYREEE (reference sequence). The CDR3 sequence is 15 residues long. Trimming removed 2 bases at V and 7 bases at J, with 19 bases between. This CDR3 is CASSLDLLGFGEQYF. The CDR3 DNA sequence: TGTGCCAGCAGCTTAGACTTGCTGGGGTTCGGGGAGCAGTACTTC.

J is TRBJ1-2 and V is TRBV19; D perhaps matches TRBD1 (6 bases). Germline-derived CDR1 and CDR2 are LNHDA and SQIVND (reference sequence). V shed 7 bases and J shed 0 bases, with 12 bases lying between them. This CDR3 region has 14 residues. DNA for the CDR3: TGTGCCAGTACTCTGGGGGCCACTAACTATGGCTACACCTTC. Protein: CASTLGATNYGYTF.

For this clone: The same CDR3 also results from other DNA sequences found in this sample. This chain joins TRBV7-9 and TRBJ1-1, with D unclear. CDR3 length equals 12 residues. The V end lost 5 bases, the J end lost 0 bases, and 4 bases lay between the germline ends. The germline gives CDR1 SEHNR, CDR2 FQNEAQ (reference sequence). CDR3 nucleotides: TGTGCCAGCAGCACAGTGAACACTGAAGCTTTCTTT. Its translation: CASSTVNTEAFF.

The J gene is TRBJ1-2, the V gene TRBV6-5; D is unresolved. Germline values: CDR1 MNHEY, CDR2 SVGAGI. The CDR3 covers 16 residues. V was trimmed by 1 base and J by 0 bases, leaving 12 bases between them. CDR3 sequence: CASSYWPGKTNYGYTF. The CDR3 nucleotides read TGTGCCAGCAGTTACTGGCCGGGAAAAACTAACTATGGCTACACCTTC.

The CDR3 here is CASSIEGSRSPLHF. CDR3 DNA: TGTGCCAGTAGTATTGAAGGGTCTAGGTCACCCCTCCACTTT. The chain links TRBV19 to TRBJ1-6; D uncertain. The CDR3 spans 14 residues. With 3 bases removed from V and 10 bases from J, the gap between germline ends came to 13 bases. Germline V gene lookup returns CDR1 LNHDA and CDR2 SQIVND (reference sequence).

As to this clone: Other DNA sequences from this sample encode an identical CDR3 as well. V gene TRBV6-5 combines with J gene TRBJ2-3; D remains ambiguous. V was cut by 4 bases and J by 4 bases, with 6 bases left in between. This CDR3 is built from 12 residues. Germline V lookup: CDR1 MNHEY, CDR2 SVGAGI. This CDR3 is CASSSGADTQYF. The CDR3 coding sequence is TGTGCCAGCAGTTCAGGAGCAGATACGCAGTATTTT.

The chain combines TRBV6-5 with TRBJ2-6; no reliable D call. Trimming removed 6 bases at V and 0 bases at J, with 9 bases between. CDR1 is MNHEY, CDR2 SVGAGI, per germline. This CDR3 is 15 amino acids long. CDR3 in DNA: TGTGCCAGCAGCACCAGAATCTCTGGGGCCAACGTCCTGACTTTC. The encoded protein is CASSTRISGANVLTF.

V is TRBV21-1 and J is TRBJ2-7. TRBV21-1 corresponds to a pseudogene. This CDR3 contains 15 residues. CDR3 loop: CASSKAYTVTYEQYF. The CDR3 coding sequence is TGTGCCAGCAGCAAAGCATACACCGTAACTTACGAGCAGTACTTC.

The J gene is TRBJ1-3, the V gene TRBV7-8; 7 bases agree with TRBD1. The V gene end was trimmed by 3 bases and the J gene end by 0 bases; junction bases not matched to a gene: 5. The CDR3 is 16 amino acids. Looked up from germline, CDR1 is SGHVS and CDR2 is FQNEAQ. CDR3 region: CASSFGTASSGNTIYF. In DNA, the CDR3 is TGTGCCAGCAGCTTCGGGACAGCCTCCTCTGGAAACACCATATATTTT.